This entry concerns a single T cell receptor beta chain. Primers: 60 Vbeta forward and 13 Jbeta reverse. Sequencing was performed with immunoSEQ multiplex PCR; in TCRdb, only in-frame clones are kept and a portion is missing. This sample yields roughly 120,000 clones, of which approximately 76% are seen a single time; roughly 15% belongs to the top ten. Germline V lookup: CDR1 LNHDA, CDR2 SQIVND (reference sequence). V shed 3 bases and J shed 5 bases, with 19 bases lying between them. The length of the CDR3 is 17 residues. The sample comes from a study of cytomegalovirus exposure and HLA in healthy donors.

The sample comprised PBMCs. The clonotype was recovered from a man aged 45 to 65 in good health and CMV-seropositive. The V call is TRBV19, the J call TRBJ1-4; D remains ambiguous. The CDR3 sequence: CASSMTRAPISNEKLFF. The CDR3 DNA reads as TGTGCCAGTAGTATGACTAGAGCCCCGATCTCAAATGAAAAACTGTTTTTT.